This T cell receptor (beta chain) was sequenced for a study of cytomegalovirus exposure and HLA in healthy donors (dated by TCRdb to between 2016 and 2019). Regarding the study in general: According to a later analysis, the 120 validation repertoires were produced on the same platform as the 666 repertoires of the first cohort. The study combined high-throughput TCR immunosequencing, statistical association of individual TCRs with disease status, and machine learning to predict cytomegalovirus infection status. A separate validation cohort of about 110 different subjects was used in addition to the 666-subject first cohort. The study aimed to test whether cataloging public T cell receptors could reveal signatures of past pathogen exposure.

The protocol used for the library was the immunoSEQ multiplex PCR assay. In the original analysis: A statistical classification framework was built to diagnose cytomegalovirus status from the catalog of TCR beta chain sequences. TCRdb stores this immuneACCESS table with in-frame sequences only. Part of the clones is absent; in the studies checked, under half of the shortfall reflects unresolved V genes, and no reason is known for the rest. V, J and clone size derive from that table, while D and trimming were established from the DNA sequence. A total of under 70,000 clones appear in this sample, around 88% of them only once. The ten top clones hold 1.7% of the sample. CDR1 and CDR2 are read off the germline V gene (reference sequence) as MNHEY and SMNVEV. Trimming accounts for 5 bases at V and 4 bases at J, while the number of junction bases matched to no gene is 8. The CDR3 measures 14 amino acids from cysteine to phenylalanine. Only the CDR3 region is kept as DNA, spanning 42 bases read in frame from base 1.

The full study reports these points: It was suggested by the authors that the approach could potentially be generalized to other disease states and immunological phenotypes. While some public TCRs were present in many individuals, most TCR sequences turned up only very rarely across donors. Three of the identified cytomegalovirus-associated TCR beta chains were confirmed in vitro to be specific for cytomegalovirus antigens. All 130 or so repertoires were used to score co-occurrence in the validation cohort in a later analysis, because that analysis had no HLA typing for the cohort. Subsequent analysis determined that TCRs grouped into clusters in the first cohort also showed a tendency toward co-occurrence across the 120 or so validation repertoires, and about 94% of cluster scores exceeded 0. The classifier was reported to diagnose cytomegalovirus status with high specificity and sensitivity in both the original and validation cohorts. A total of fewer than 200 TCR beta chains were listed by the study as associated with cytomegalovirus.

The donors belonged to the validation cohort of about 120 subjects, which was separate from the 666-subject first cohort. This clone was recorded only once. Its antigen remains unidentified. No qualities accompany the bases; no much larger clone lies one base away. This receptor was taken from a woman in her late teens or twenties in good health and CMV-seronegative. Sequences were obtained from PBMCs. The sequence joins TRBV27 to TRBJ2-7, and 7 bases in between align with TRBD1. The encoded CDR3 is CASSPPGQRYEQYF. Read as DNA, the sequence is TGTGCCAGCAGTCCCCCGGGACAGAGGTACGAGCAGTACTTC.